This entry concerns a single TCR beta chain. The record originates from a study of blood T cell repertoires in COVID-19. Study summary: COVID-19 samples collected from the United States, Italy and Spain covered acute and convalescent phases. From T cells, B-cell-depleted T cells, or PBMCs came the material, which was cDNA or gDNA.

Source study methods: Estimated nucleated cell counts came from reference gene primer amplification. Libraries were prepared by immunoSEQ multiplex PCR; TCRdb keeps only in-frame clonotypes and omits some of them. That table supplies the V and J calls and clone size; D and trimming were determined from the DNA. The table includes roughly 250,000 clones, 90% detected once. The receptor's source is a woman in her forties with acute or convalescent COVID-19. Sample: peripheral blood.

The CDR3: CASSFREGAGVYGYTF. In DNA form, the CDR3 reads TGTGCCAGCAGTTTTAGAGAAGGAGCAGGGGTCTATGGCTACACCTTC. This rearrangement joins TRBV27 to TRBJ1-2; TRBD1 might be the D (6 bases). There are 16 residues in the CDR3. V shed 3 bases and J shed 4 bases, with 18 bases lying between them. Per germline, CDR1 MNHEY and CDR2 SMNVEV (reference sequence).